This is a list of T cell receptor beta chains from one sample in a study of blood T cells in healthy people across ages. TCRdb reanalysed the 5' RACE reads using MiXCR and keeps one entry per CDR3 protein. The sample records 730,000 or so distinct CDR3 sequences, approximately 40% being singletons. Sequencing used blood. Every receptor here comes from a man older than 75 in good health. Both conserved end residues are part of each CDR3. D genes are given only for firm matches. A row's size may be missing; if present it is once, few, many or a size class.

size	D	V	J	CDR3	DNA
few	.	TRBV7-9	TRBJ2-7	CASSPPSVSYEQYF	TGTGCCAGCAGCCCCCCAAGTGTCTCCTACGAGCAGTACTTC
many	.	TRBV20-1	TRBJ2-7	CSVKGFEYEQYF	TGCAGTGTAAAAGGTTTCGAGTACGAGCAGTACTTC
.	TRBD2	TRBV27	TRBJ2-7	CASGQLAGGGASYEQYF	TGTGCCAGCGGACAACTAGCGGGAGGAGGTGCGTCCTACGAGCAGTACTTC
few	TRBD1	TRBV20-1	TRBJ2-7	CSARDLMGQGWDEQYF	TGCAGTGCTAGAGATCTGATGGGACAGGGCTGGGACGAGCAGTACTTC
.	.	TRBV20-1	TRBJ2-7	CSARDFGELGSEQYF	TGCAGTGCTAGAGATTTTGGGGAACTGGGATCGGAGCAGTACTTC
.	TRBD2	TRBV5-1	TRBJ2-3	CASSHGLAGSTDTQYF	TGCGCCAGCAGCCACGGACTAGCGGGAAGCACAGATACGCAGTATTTT
.	TRBD1	TRBV27	TRBJ1-1	CASSSPGQGKYTEAFF	TGTGCCAGCAGTTCCCCGGGACAGGGGAAATATACTGAAGCTTTCTTT
few	TRBD1	TRBV11-2	TRBJ2-7	CASSQRGQGISYEQYF	TGTGCCAGCAGCCAGAGGGGACAGGGTATCTCCTACGAGCAGTACTTC
many	TRBD1	TRBV7-3	TRBJ2-1	CASSLDRVNEQFF	TGTGCCAGCAGCTTAGACAGGGTTAATGAGCAGTTCTTC
.	TRBD2	TRBV28	TRBJ2-7	CASMGGLSIRLGDEQYF	TGTGCCAGCATGGGAGGGCTTTCAATCCGCCTCGGCGACGAGCAGTACTTC
.	.	TRBV12-5	TRBJ2-1	CASGLARDSVVNEQFF	TGTGCTAGTGGTTTGGCCCGGGACTCCGTAGTAAATGAGCAGTTCTTC
few	.	TRBV5-1	TRBJ2-1	CASGTGRSSYNEQFF	TGCGCCAGCGGTACCGGCAGGAGCTCCTACAATGAGCAGTTCTTC
.	.	TRBV7-9	TRBJ1-1	CASRGGTNTEAFF	TGTGCCAGCAGGGGCGGGACGAACACTGAAGCTTTCTTT
.	.	TRBV30	TRBJ2-7	CAWSVQAGEQYF	TGTGCCTGGAGTGTACAAGCCGGGGAGCAGTACTTC
.	.	TRBV7-2	TRBJ2-1	CASSPLPGLTYNEQFF	TGTGCCAGCAGCCCATTACCGGGGCTAACCTACAATGAGCAGTTCTTC
few	.	TRBV4-3	TRBJ1-2	CASSRKGGGGGIGYTF	TGCGCCAGCAGCAGAAAGGGGGGAGGAGGAGGTATAGGCTACACCTTC